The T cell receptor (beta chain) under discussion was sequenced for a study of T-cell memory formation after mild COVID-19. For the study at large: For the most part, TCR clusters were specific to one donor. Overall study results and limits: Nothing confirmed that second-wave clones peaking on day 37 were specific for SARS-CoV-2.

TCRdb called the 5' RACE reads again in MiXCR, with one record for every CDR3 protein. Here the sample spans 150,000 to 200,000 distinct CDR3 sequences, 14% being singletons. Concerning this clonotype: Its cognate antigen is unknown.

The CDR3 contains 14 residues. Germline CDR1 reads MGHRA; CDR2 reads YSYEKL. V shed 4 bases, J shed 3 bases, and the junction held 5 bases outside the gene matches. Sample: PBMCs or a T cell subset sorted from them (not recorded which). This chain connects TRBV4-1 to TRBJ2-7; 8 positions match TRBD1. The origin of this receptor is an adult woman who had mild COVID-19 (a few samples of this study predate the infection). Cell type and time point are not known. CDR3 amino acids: CASSLRTGNYEQYF. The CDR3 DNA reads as TGCGCCAGCAGCCTTCGGACAGGGAACTACGAGCAGTACTTC.